The rows below give T cell receptor beta chains drawn from one sample of a study of cytomegalovirus exposure and HLA in healthy donors. This table comes from immunoSEQ multiplex PCR, and its TCRdb copy is limited to in-frame clones, with some not included. The sample holds about 180,000 clones; 77% are singletons and the top ten take approximately 1.5%. What was sequenced was PBMCs. These TCRs come from a man in his late teens or twenties in good health and CMV-seronegative. Both conserved end residues are part of each CDR3. Fields, in order: D gene, V gene, J gene, clone size, CDR3 protein, CDR3 DNA. A D gene is named only where the DNA matches it firmly. Part of the rows lack a size; the others show once, few, many or a class for expanded clones.

.	TRBV4-2	TRBJ2-7	.	CASSQASSDFSYEQYF	TGTGCCAGCAGCCAAGCATCTAGCGATTTCTCCTACGAGCAGTACTTC
.	TRBV7-2	TRBJ1-1	few	CASEWGARTEAFF	TGTGCCAGCGAGTGGGGCGCGCGCACTGAAGCTTTCTTT
TRBD2	TRBV19	TRBJ2-6	many	CASSSGLAVAGANVLTF	TGTGCCAGTAGTTCGGGACTAGCGGTAGCTGGGGCCAACGTCCTGACTTTC
TRBD2	TRBV11-3	TRBJ2-1	.	CASRPTSGIYNEQFF	TGTGCCAGCAGACCAACTAGCGGGATATACAATGAGCAGTTCTTC
.	TRBV6-1	TRBJ1-1	once	CASARDMLTFF	TGTGCCAGCGCCCGGGACATGTTAACTTTCTTT
.	TRBV10-3	TRBJ2-7	.	CAIRAGKLVGEQYF	TGTGCCATCCGGGCAGGGAAGTTAGTGGGCGAGCAGTACTTC
.	TRBV19	TRBJ2-7	.	CASSIGQVSSYEQYF	TGTGCCAGTAGTATAGGCCAGGTATCGTCCTACGAGCAGTACTTC
TRBD2	TRBV25-1	TRBJ2-1	.	CASSDGGRANEQFF	TGTGCCAGCAGTGATGGCGGGAGGGCCAATGAGCAGTTCTTC
.	TRBV27	TRBJ2-1	.	CASSSTRSSYNEQFF	TGTGCCAGCAGTTCGACTAGGAGCTCCTACAATGAGCAGTTCTTC
.	TRBV5-1	TRBJ2-1	.	CASSLDWEQFF	TGCGCCAGCAGCTTAGACTGGGAGCAGTTCTTC
.	TRBV29-1	TRBJ1-1	.	CSASSIQGSEAFF	TGCAGCGCATCCTCCATTCAGGGGAGCGAAGCTTTCTTT
TRBD1	TRBV5-8	TRBJ1-1	few	CASSSDRGRLAFF	TGTGCCAGCAGTTCGGACAGGGGGCGATTGGCTTTCTTT
TRBD1	TRBV5-4	TRBJ1-1	.	CASSPGQGSGGNTEAFF	TGTGCCAGCAGCCCGGGACAGGGCTCGGGGGGGAACACTGAAGCTTTCTTT
TRBD1	TRBV19	TRBJ1-4	.	CVSKPGYRGLDEKLFF	TGTGTCAGTAAACCAGGATACAGGGGGCTGGATGAAAAACTGTTTTTT
TRBD1	TRBV7-2	TRBJ1-6	few	CASSSQGVPNSPLHF	TGTGCCAGCAGCTCCCAGGGGGTTCCTAATTCACCCCTCCACTTT
.	TRBV11-3	TRBJ2-7	.	CASSRGRQYEQYF	TGTGCCAGCAGCCGGGGTCGGCAGTACGAGCAGTACTTC
TRBD2	TRBV7-2	TRBJ2-5	.	CASSPPGLAGGIFQETQYF	TGTGCCAGCAGCCCTCCGGGACTAGCGGGGGGAATATTCCAAGAGACCCAGTACTTC
.	TRBV5-1	TRBJ2-7	once	CASSLGGRDYYEQYF	TGCGCCAGCAGCTTGGGTGGTCGGGATTACTACGAGCAGTACTTC
TRBD2	TRBV6-1	TRBJ2-2	few	CASGEGCGLFF	TGTGCCAGCGGGGAGGGTTGTGGGCTGTTTTTT
TRBD1	TRBV9	TRBJ1-1	.	CASSVAPDRLEAFF	TGTGCCAGCAGCGTAGCTCCGGACAGGCTTGAAGCTTTCTTT
TRBD1	TRBV15	TRBJ1-5	.	CATSRGSTGGFQYDQPQHF	TGTGCCACCAGCAGAGGTTCGACAGGGGGCTTCCAGTACGATCAGCCCCAGCATTTT
.	TRBV27	TRBJ2-7	.	CASSSQGQAYEQYF	TGTGCCAGCAGTTCACAGGGCCAGGCCTACGAGCAGTACTTC
.	TRBV29-1	TRBJ2-7	once	CLGALDYEQYF	TGCCTGGGGGCATTGGACTACGAGCAGTACTTC
.	TRBV20-1	TRBJ1-5	.	CSAGRVQPQHF	TGCAGTGCGGGGAGGGTTCAGCCCCAGCATTTT
.	TRBV7-9	TRBJ2-3	once	CASSFYGSTDTQYF	TGTGCCAGCAGCTTCTACGGTAGCACAGATACGCAGTATTTT
TRBD2	TRBV7-6	TRBJ2-3	.	CASSHRLAGGADTQYF	TGTGCCAGCAGCCATCGACTAGCGGGGGGGGCAGATACGCAGTATTTT
TRBD1	TRBV6-6	TRBJ1-1	few	CASSFQQGLNTEAFF	TGTGCCAGCAGTTTCCAACAGGGGTTAAACACTGAAGCTTTCTTT
.	TRBV18	TRBJ1-1	few	CASSQTENTEAFF	TGTGCCAGCTCCCAGACAGAGAACACTGAAGCTTTCTTT
TRBD1	TRBV5-6	TRBJ2-5	few	CASSLLQGVGTQYF	TGTGCCAGCAGCTTGCTACAGGGGGTCGGGACCCAGTACTTC
.	TRBV5-1	TRBJ2-1	.	CASSPVGRGDRNEQFF	TGCGCCAGCAGCCCGGTTGGGCGGGGAGATAGGAATGAGCAGTTCTTC
TRBD2	TRBV9	TRBJ2-7	.	CASSVAPGLAMGEQYF	TGTGCCAGCAGCGTAGCCCCGGGACTAGCGATGGGCGAGCAGTACTTC
.	TRBV18	TRBJ1-2	.	CASSPQGLNYGYTF	TGTGCCAGCTCACCACAGGGGCTTAACTATGGCTACACCTTC
TRBD1	TRBV27	TRBJ1-2	.	CASRTTGDYGYTF	TGTGCCAGCAGGACGACAGGGGACTATGGCTACACCTTC
.	TRBV15	TRBJ1-5	.	CATRAGNQPQHF	TGTGCCACCAGGGCGGGCAATCAGCCCCAGCATTTT
.	TRBV6-1	TRBJ2-5	once	CASSGRVRGHQTEQYF	TGTGCCAGCAGTGGGAGGGTCCGGGGCCATCAAACTGAGCAGTACTTC
.	TRBV5-1	TRBJ2-7	.	CASSSRLGGSYEQYF	TGCGCCAGCAGCTCAAGGTTGGGAGGTTCCTACGAGCAGTACTTC
TRBD2	TRBV30	TRBJ2-7	.	CAWSGLAGPYEQYF	TGTGCCTGGAGTGGACTAGCGGGCCCCTACGAGCAGTACTTC
.	TRBV6-5	TRBJ2-3	.	CASSYSGQLTDTQYF	TGTGCCAGCAGTTACTCGGGCCAACTCACAGATACGCAGTATTTT
TRBD2	TRBV27	TRBJ2-2	.	CASRPGLAGGSTGELFF	TGTGCCAGCAGACCTGGACTAGCGGGAGGCTCCACCGGGGAGCTGTTTTTT
TRBD2	TRBV7-3	TRBJ2-1	once	CASSSGLAGGPDEQFF	TGTGCCAGCAGCTCGGGACTAGCGGGAGGGCCGGATGAGCAGTTCTTC
.	TRBV6-1	TRBJ2-7	few	CASSEGQTYEQYF	TGTGCCAGCAGTGAAGGACAGACTTACGAGCAGTACTTC
.	TRBV7-9	TRBJ1-1	.	CASSAGSPERTEAFF	TGTGCCAGCAGCGCCGGGTCCCCTGAACGCACTGAAGCTTTCTTT
.	TRBV29-1	TRBJ1-5	once	CSAADGNQPQHF	TGCAGCGCCGCAGATGGCAATCAGCCCCAGCATTTT
TRBD1	TRBV6-1	TRBJ2-7	.	CATNTAGTGAYEQYF	TGTGCCACCAATACCGCCGGGACAGGGGCCTACGAGCAGTACTTC